This is a list of T cell receptor beta chains from one sample in a study of circulating and synovial CD4+ cells in juvenile arthritis. Profiling relied on immunoSEQ multiplex PCR, and the TCRdb table lists in-frame clones only, not all of them. Of about 34,000 clones in the sample, around 95% are singletons; the top ten hold approximately 0.19%. Sequencing was done on a sample of CD4+ T cells from blood. Source of these receptors: a human donor with juvenile idiopathic arthritis. CDR3s include the opening cysteine and the closing phenylalanine or tryptophan. The D gene is left open where the match is weak. Clone size is given for some rows only: seen once, a few or many times, or a class if the clone is expanded.

d_call clone_size j_call v_call cdr3_nt cdr3_aa
NA NA TRBJ2-1 TRBV27 TGTGCCAGCAGTTTTTACAGGACCAATGAGCAGTTCTTC CASSFYRTNEQFF
NA NA TRBJ1-6 TRBV30 TGTGCCTGGAGTACAGGGAACAATTCACCCCTCCACTTT CAWSTGNNSPLHF
TRBD1 NA TRBJ1-2 TRBV5-1 TGCGCCAGCAGCTTCGAACTTCTCGGGACAGGGAAGGGCTATGGCTACACCTTC CASSFELLGTGKGYGYTF
TRBD1 NA TRBJ2-7 TRBV4-3 TGCGCCAGCAGCCCAGGTGTATCAGACAGGGGCAGGAACGAGCAGTACTTC CASSPGVSDRGRNEQYF
TRBD1 NA TRBJ1-5 TRBV2 TGTGCCAGCAGGGGGACAGGAAGTCAAAGCAATCAGCCCCAGCATTTT CASRGTGSQSNQPQHF
NA NA TRBJ2-2 TRBV5-1 TGCGCCAGCAGCCTAGGCGGGAAGGCCGGGGAGCTGTTTTTT CASSLGGKAGELFF
NA NA TRBJ1-2 TRBV6-5 TGTGCCAGCAGTTACACCACGGCTAACTATGGCTACACCTTC CASSYTTANYGYTF
TRBD2 NA TRBJ2-1 TRBV11-2 TGTGCCAGCAGCGAGACTAGCGGGGGGATTAATGAGCAGTTCTTC CASSETSGGINEQFF
NA NA TRBJ1-5 TRBV28 TGTGCCAGCAGTCCCCTAAGTGGGGGCGAGGTGCATCAGCCCCAGCATTTT CASSPLSGGEVHQPQHF
NA NA TRBJ2-6 TRBV19 TGTGCCAGTGGAGCCCTTCTAACTGGGGCCAACGTCCTGACTTTC CASGALLTGANVLTF
NA NA TRBJ1-2 TRBV30 TGTGCCTGGAGGGCTTCCCAATTTTATTATGGCTACACCTTC CAWRASQFYYGYTF
TRBD1 NA TRBJ2-2 TRBV25-1 TGTGCCAGCAGACCGGGACAGGGGAATGCCGGGGAGCTGTTTTTT CASRPGQGNAGELFF
TRBD1 NA TRBJ2-3 TRBV30 TGTGCCTGGGACAGGGGGGGAACAGATACGCAGTATTTT CAWDRGGTDTQYF
NA NA TRBJ2-2 TRBV28 TGTGCCAGCAGTCCCCGTCGGAGGCCGGCCGGGGAGCTGTTTTTT CASSPRRRPAGELFF
TRBD1 NA TRBJ2-7 TRBV5-1 TGCGCCAGCAGCCTAACCGGGACAGCCGCCTACGAGCAGTACTTC CASSLTGTAAYEQYF
NA NA TRBJ1-4 TRBV6-4 TGTGCCAGCAGTCGCAGGGAGGGTGAAAAACTGTTTTTT CASSRREGEKLFF
NA NA TRBJ2-1 TRBV10-3 TGTGCCATCAGTGACGGCAGGGAGGAAGAGAGTGAGCAGTTCTTC CAISDGREEESEQFF
NA NA TRBJ2-5 TRBV5-8 TGTGCCAGCAGCGGAGGGACGGACATTCAAGAGACCCAGTACTTC CASSGGTDIQETQYF
NA NA TRBJ1-1 TRBV6-5 TGTGCCAGCAGTTACTCTATGAAGGGGGACACTGAAGCTTTCTTT CASSYSMKGDTEAFF
TRBD1 NA TRBJ1-5 TRBV28 TGTGCCAGCAGTCCGACAGGGGGGAGCAATCAGCCCCAGCATTTT CASSPTGGSNQPQHF
TRBD1 NA TRBJ2-7 TRBV5-1 TGCGCCAGCAGCTACATACCGGGACAGACCTACGAGCAGTACTTC CASSYIPGQTYEQYF
NA NA TRBJ2-7 TRBV28 TGTGCCAGCAGTTTCCCAGGGCCTGGCTCCTACGAGCAGTACTTC CASSFPGPGSYEQYF
TRBD2 NA TRBJ2-3 TRBV5-8 TGTGCCAGCAGCTTGCGGACTAGGCGCACAGATACGCAGTATTTT CASSLRTRRTDTQYF
TRBD1 NA TRBJ1-2 TRBV29-1 TGCAGCGTTGAAAAGGTGGCAGGGGGGAACTATGGCTACACCTTC CSVEKVAGGNYGYTF
NA NA TRBJ2-1 TRBV28 TGTGCCAGCAGTTTGAGAGGGGGGGCTAACAATGAGCAGTTCTTC CASSLRGGANNEQFF
NA NA TRBJ2-2 TRBV5-4 TGTGCCAGCAGCCCAGGGTCCCGCAGGGGAAACACCGGGGAGCTGTTTTTT CASSPGSRRGNTGELFF
TRBD1 NA TRBJ2-3 TRBV9 TGTGCCAGCAGCCCGCAGGGGAGCTCGGACAGGACGGATACGCAGTATTTT CASSPQGSSDRTDTQYF
NA NA TRBJ2-7 TRBV6-5 TGTGCCAGCAGCACGGGGTGGGGAAAGAGCTACGAGCAGTACTTC CASSTGWGKSYEQYF
TRBD2 NA TRBJ2-5 TRBV7-8 TGTGCCAGCAGCTATAGCGGGGGAGAGACCCAGTACTTC CASSYSGGETQYF
TRBD1 NA TRBJ1-2 TRBV6-5 TGTGCCAGCAGTTACTCTTCAGGGGGCAACTATGGCTACACCTTC CASSYSSGGNYGYTF
TRBD2 NA TRBJ2-1 TRBV29-1 TGCAGCGTTGAGACTAGCGGGGGGCGGGGTCCCTACAATGAGCAGTTCTTC CSVETSGGRGPYNEQFF
TRBD2 NA TRBJ2-7 TRBV28 TGTGCCAGCAGAAGACTAGCGGGAGGTGGGGACGAGCAGTACTTC CASRRLAGGGDEQYF
TRBD1 NA TRBJ1-2 TRBV29-1 TGCAGCGACCTGGACAGGCATGGCTACACCTTC CSDLDRHGYTF
NA NA TRBJ1-2 TRBV6-5 TGTGCCAGCAGTTACTCCTGGGCAGGGACTAACTATGGCTACACCTTC CASSYSWAGTNYGYTF
NA NA TRBJ2-7 TRBV6-5 TGTGCCAGCAGATCCTTCGGACTCCCGCCTACAGAGCAGTACTTC CASRSFGLPPTEQYF
TRBD2 NA TRBJ2-2 TRBV6-5 TGTGCCAGCAGTGGGGGACTAGCGTTTGCCGGGGAGCTGTTTTTT CASSGGLAFAGELFF
NA NA TRBJ2-7 TRBV11-1 TGTGCCAGCAGCTTAAACCAACTCTACGAGCAGTACTTC CASSLNQLYEQYF
NA NA TRBJ1-4 TRBV18 TGTGCCAGCTCACCAGGCTTGAATGAAAAACTGTTTTTT CASSPGLNEKLFF
NA NA TRBJ1-2 TRBV5-6 TGTGCCAGCAGCTTGGCACAGGCCGGGCTCTATGGCTACACCTTC CASSLAQAGLYGYTF
TRBD2 NA TRBJ2-3 TRBV7-2 TGTGCCAGCAGCTTAGGGACTAGCTATGATACGCAGTATTTT CASSLGTSYDTQYF
TRBD2 NA TRBJ2-5 TRBV2 TGTGCCAGCAGCCAGACTAGCGGGGTAGAGACCCAGTACTTC CASSQTSGVETQYF
NA NA TRBJ1-4 TRBV28 TGTGCCAGCAGTTTACCGCGGGGGGCCGGTAATGAAAAACTGTTTTTT CASSLPRGAGNEKLFF
NA NA TRBJ2-1 TRBV5-1 TGCGCCAGCAGCTTAAGCGGAGGGGATGGTGAGCAGTTCTTC CASSLSGGDGEQFF
TRBD1 NA TRBJ1-5 TRBV15 TGTGCCACCAGCAGACCCCAGGGGGCCGGGCAGCCCCAGCATTTT CATSRPQGAGQPQHF
TRBD1 once TRBJ2-5 TRBV5-1 TGCGCCAGCAGCCCCGAACAGGGACAGGGAAAGAAGACCCAGTACTTC CASSPEQGQGKKTQYF
TRBD2 NA TRBJ2-3 TRBV7-2 TGTGCCAGCAGCTTCGGCGGGGGGGCAGATACGCAGTATTTT CASSFGGGADTQYF
TRBD1 NA TRBJ2-2 TRBV10-3 TGTGCCGTTGGGAAGTCGGGACAGGGGGCTACCGGGGAGCTGTTTTTT CAVGKSGQGATGELFF